The source of this T cell receptor (beta chain) is a study of early T cells in non-severe SARS-CoV-2 infection. Whole-study context: Sequencing was performed on bulk RNA from unsorted whole blood, leaving chains unpaired.

Study results and limitations: The matching step, a VDJdb search, favored anti-spike CD8 responses and missed private and CD4 specificities.

Individual cDNA molecules received unique molecular identifiers. Via MiXCR, TCRdb re-called the 5' RACE reads, giving one row per CDR3 protein. The sample includes 50,000 to 55,000 distinct CDR3 sequences, roughly 10% of them seen just once. V lost 4 bases and J 4 bases, leaving 7 bases between the germline ends. Germline V gene lookup returns CDR1 SQVTM and CDR2 ANQGSEA. The CDR3 extends over 11 amino acids. This clonotype was counted at least ten times. Its antigen remains unknown. This receptor was identified in an adult who was a healthcare worker with PCR-confirmed SARS-CoV-2 infection or an uninfected control (not recorded which). Source material: whole blood. The gene calls are TRBV29-1 and TRBJ1-1; the D is unclear. In DNA form, the CDR3 reads TGCAGCGTTGGTTTCGGCACTGAAGCTTTCTTT. Translating gives CSVGFGTEAFF.